Reported below is one T cell receptor (beta chain). No antigen is known for it. This entry comes from a study of Ad26.COV2.S vaccination and SARS-CoV-2 variants. Study as a whole: Donor joined the COV1001 Ad26.COV2.S trial arm. Donor got 5x10^10 or 1x10^11 viral particles of Ad26.COV2.S.

The assay was immunoSEQ multiplex PCR, and TCRdb's table has in-frame clones only and misses some. The sample consists of about 350,000 clones, 75% to 90% of them appearing once. Treatment noted: roughly 19 received Ad26.COV2.S at low or high dose, single or two shots; roughly five received placebo; per-sample allocation not given. Collection of the samples took place on day 63 after the first injection of vaccine or placebo. An Ad26 vector carrying the Wuhan-strain SARS-CoV-2 spike served as the vaccine. Study-wide points: The study found similar non-spike TCR breadth in vaccine and placebo recipients.

The germline gives CDR1 SGHRS, CDR2 YFSETQ. V lost 1 base and J 4 bases, leaving 9 bases between the germline ends. The CDR3 consists of 14 residues. The specimen was peripheral blood, collected in a trial of Ad26.COV2.S vaccine versus placebo. This chain connects TRBV5-1 to TRBJ2-1, with unresolved D. The receptor comes from a person between 18 and 65 years old who received the Ad26.COV2.S COVID-19 vaccine or a placebo. CDR3 DNA sequence: TGCGCCAGCAGCTTGCAGGCGGTGTACAATGAGCAGTTCTTC. This gives the protein CASSLQAVYNEQFF.